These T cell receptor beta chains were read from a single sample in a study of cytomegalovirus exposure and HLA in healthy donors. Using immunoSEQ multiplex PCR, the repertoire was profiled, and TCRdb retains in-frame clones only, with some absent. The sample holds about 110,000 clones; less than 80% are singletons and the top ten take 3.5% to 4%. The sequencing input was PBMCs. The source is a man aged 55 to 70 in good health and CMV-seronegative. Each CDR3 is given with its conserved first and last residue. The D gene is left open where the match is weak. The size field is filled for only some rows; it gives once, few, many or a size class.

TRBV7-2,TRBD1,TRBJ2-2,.,TGTGCCAGCAGCTCAGGACAGGGGAGGGTCGGGGAGCTGTTTTTT,CASSSGQGRVGELFF
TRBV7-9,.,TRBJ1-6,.,TGTGCCAGCAGCTTAGCTCAGGGCCGGAATTCACCCCTCCACTTT,CASSLAQGRNSPLHF
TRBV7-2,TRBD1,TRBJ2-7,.,TGTGCCAGCAGCACCAGACAGGGGTACGAGCAGTACTTC,CASSTRQGYEQYF
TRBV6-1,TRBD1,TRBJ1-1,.,TGTGCCAGCAGGGGGACAGGGCGCAGTGAAGCTTTCTTT,CASRGTGRSEAFF
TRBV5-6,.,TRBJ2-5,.,TGTGCCAGCAGCTCCCCCCGCGGGGAAGAGACCCAGTACTTC,CASSSPRGEETQYF
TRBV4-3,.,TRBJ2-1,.,TGCGCCAGCAGCCAAGATCCAGGCAGGGGTGATGAGCAGTTCTTC,CASSQDPGRGDEQFF
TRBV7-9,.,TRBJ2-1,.,TGTGCCAGCAGCTTACACGGGAGCCCCTCCTACAATGAGCAGTTCTTC,CASSLHGSPSYNEQFF
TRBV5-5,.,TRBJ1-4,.,TGTGCCAGCAGGCCTAGCGGCCTACCTAATGAAAAACTGTTTTTT,CASRPSGLPNEKLFF
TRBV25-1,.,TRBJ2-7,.,TGTGCCAGCAGTGAATCAGGCCTTCGGGGGGAGCAGTACTTC,CASSESGLRGEQYF
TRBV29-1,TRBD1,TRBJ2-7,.,TGCAGCGTCTCTGGACAGGGGGCTGACGAGCAGTACTTC,CSVSGQGADEQYF
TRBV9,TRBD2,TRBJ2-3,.,TGTGCCAGCAGCGCTAGCGGTTACACAGATACGCAGTATTTT,CASSASGYTDTQYF
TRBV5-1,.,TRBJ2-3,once,TGCGCCAGTGCCCCGGGGGATTTTGGCACAGATACGCAGTATTTT,CASAPGDFGTDTQYF
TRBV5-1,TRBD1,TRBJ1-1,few,TGCGCCAGCAGCTTGTCCCAGGGGGGCCAGAACACTGAAGCTTTCTTT,CASSLSQGGQNTEAFF
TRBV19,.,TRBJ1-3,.,TGTGCCAGTACCCCTACCGCGTCTGGAAACACCATATATTTT,CASTPTASGNTIYF
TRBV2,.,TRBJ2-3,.,TGTGCCGCCCTTGGGAGAAACACAGATACGCAGTATTTT,CAALGRNTDTQYF
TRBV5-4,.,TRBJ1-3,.,TGTGCCAGCAGCCCCTCGGGAAGGCCCTCTGGAAACACCATATATTTT,CASSPSGRPSGNTIYF
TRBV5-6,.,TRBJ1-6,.,TGTGCCAGCAGCTTGGGTGGGGCGCGGAATTCACCCCTCCACTTT,CASSLGGARNSPLHF
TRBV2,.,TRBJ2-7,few,TGTGCCAGCAGGCTCAGGGGTCTCACCTACGAGCAGTACTTC,CASRLRGLTYEQYF
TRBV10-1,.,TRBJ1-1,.,TGCGCCAGCCCAGACAGGAACACTGAAGCTTTCTTT,CASPDRNTEAFF
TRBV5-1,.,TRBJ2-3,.,TGCGCCAGCAGCCTGCGTAGAGCGGTTAGCACAGATACGCAGTATTTT,CASSLRRAVSTDTQYF
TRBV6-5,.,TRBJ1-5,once,TGTGCCAGCGGAGACAGCAACACTAATCAGCCCCAGCATTTT,CASGDSNTNQPQHF
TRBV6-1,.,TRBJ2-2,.,TGTGCCAGCAGTATGTGGCAGAACACCGGGGAGCTGTTTTTT,CASSMWQNTGELFF
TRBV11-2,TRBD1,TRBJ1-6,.,TGTGCCAGCAGCTTGGATTTGGACAGGGCACCCTATAATTCACCCCTCCACTTT,CASSLDLDRAPYNSPLHF
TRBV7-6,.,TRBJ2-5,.,TGTGCCATCACGGGGGGCCCGGAAGAGACCCAGTACTTC,CAITGGPEETQYF
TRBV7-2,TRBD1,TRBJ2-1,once,TGTGCCAGCAGGAGAGGGACAGCCGACAATGAGCAGTTCTTC,CASRRGTADNEQFF
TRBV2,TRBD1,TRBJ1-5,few,TGTGCCAGCAGTGGGGACAGTCAAAATCAGCCCCAGCATTTT,CASSGDSQNQPQHF
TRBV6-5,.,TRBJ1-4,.,TGTGCCAGCAGCCCCGACAGGAGGAATGAAAAACTGTTTTTT,CASSPDRRNEKLFF
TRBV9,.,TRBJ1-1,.,TGTGCCAGCAGCCCCCGAGGGGCAGCGGGGACTGAAGCTTTCTTT,CASSPRGAAGTEAFF
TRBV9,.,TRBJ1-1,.,TGTGCCAGCAGCGTAGGTGTAGGGGCTGGGAACACTGAAGCTTTCTTT,CASSVGVGAGNTEAFF
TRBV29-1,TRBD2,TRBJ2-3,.,TGCAGCGTGGGGCGGCGGGGGGGCCGAGATACGCAGTATTTT,CSVGRRGGRDTQYF
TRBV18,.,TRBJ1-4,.,TGTGCCAGCTCATATAAAGAGGGTGAAAAACTGTTTTTT,CASSYKEGEKLFF
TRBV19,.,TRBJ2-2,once,TGTGCCAGTAGTTATCTAGCAGCGAACACCGGGGAGCTGTTTTTT,CASSYLAANTGELFF
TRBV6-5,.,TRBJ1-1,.,TGTGCCAGCAGTCAACAGGCCGTGAACACTGAAGCTTTCTTT,CASSQQAVNTEAFF
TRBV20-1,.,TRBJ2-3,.,TGCAGTGCTAGGAAGGGGGATACGCAGTATTTT,CSARKGDTQYF
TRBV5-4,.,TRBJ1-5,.,TGTGCCAGCAGCTTTGGGGTAGGGGTGGCCAATCAGCCCCAGCATTTT,CASSFGVGVANQPQHF
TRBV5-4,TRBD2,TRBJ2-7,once,TGTGCCAGCAGCTCCGGACTAGCGGGGGTCTACGAGCAGTACTTC,CASSSGLAGVYEQYF
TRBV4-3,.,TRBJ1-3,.,TGCGCCAGCAGCCAAGACCCCGGGACATCTGCCTTCTCTGGAAACACCATATATTTT,CASSQDPGTSAFSGNTIYF
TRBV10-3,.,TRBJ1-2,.,TGTGCCGTCAGGGGTTCGGGCTATGGCTACACCTTC,CAVRGSGYGYTF
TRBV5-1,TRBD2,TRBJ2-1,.,TGCGCCAGCAGCTTCCTTCCGCCGACTAGCGGGGGGGGAGAGTGGAATGAGCAGTTCTTC,CASSFLPPTSGGGEWNEQFF
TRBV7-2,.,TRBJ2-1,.,TGTGCCAGCAGCTCAAACGGCTACAATGAGCAGTTCTTC,CASSSNGYNEQFF
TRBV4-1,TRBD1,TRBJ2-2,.,TGCGCCAGCAGTCGGACAGGGCCCGCCGGGGAGCTGTTTTTT,CASSRTGPAGELFF
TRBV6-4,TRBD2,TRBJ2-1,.,TGTGCCAGCAGTGTGTCCCCACTAGCGGGGGGGAAGAGTGAGCAGTTCTTC,CASSVSPLAGGKSEQFF
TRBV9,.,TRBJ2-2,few,TGTGCCAGCTCTCGTGGGGGCTCCGCGAACACCGGGGAGCTGTTTTTT,CASSRGGSANTGELFF
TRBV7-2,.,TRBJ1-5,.,TGTGCCAGCAGCGAGACACTTAGCAATCAGCCCCAGCATTTT,CASSETLSNQPQHF
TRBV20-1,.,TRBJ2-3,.,TGCAGTGCAGATCACAGGGATACGCAGTATTTT,CSADHRDTQYF